The rows below give T cell receptor beta chains drawn from one sample of a study of T cells in Graves' hyperthyroidism and ophthalmopathy. TCRdb used MiXCR to reprocess the multiplex PCR reads, holding one entry per CDR3 protein. The sample lists around 540,000 distinct CDR3 sequences; about 43% were seen once. The sample taken for sequencing was peripheral blood or thyroid tissue (not recorded which). These receptors all come from a woman aged 18-30 years with Graves' hyperthyroidism. The CDR3 runs from the conserved cysteine through the conserved F or W. D genes are given only for firm matches. Where a row states a size, it is once, few, many or the class of an expanded clone; other rows omit it.

V	size	D	J	CDR3	DNA
TRBV11-3	NA	NA	TRBJ2-3	CASSLVAAYTDTQYF	TGTGCCAGCAGCTTAGTAGCAGCTTACACAGATACGCAGTATTTT
TRBV2	many	NA	TRBJ1-5	CASVARELQPQHF	TGTGCCAGCGTTGCCAGGGAACTTCAACCCCAGCATTTT
TRBV7-3	many	NA	TRBJ2-7	CASSFGGSYEQYF	TGTGCCAGCAGCTTTGGGGGCTCCTACGAGCAGTACTTC
TRBV24-1	NA	NA	TRBJ2-7	CATRIGVYEQYF	TGTGCCACCAGGATAGGGGTCTACGAGCAGTACTTC
TRBV10-3	NA	TRBD1	TRBJ2-7	CASVSGQATYEQYF	TGTGCCAGCGTATCGGGACAGGCGACCTACGAGCAGTACTTC
TRBV14	few	NA	TRBJ2-7	CASSQGSIGEQYF	TGTGCCAGCAGCCAGGGCAGCATCGGCGAGCAGTACTTC
TRBV12-3/TRBV12-4	NA	NA	TRBJ1-5	CASRLGGGQPQHF	TGTGCCAGCAGATTGGGAGGTGGTCAGCCCCAGCATTTT
TRBV2	many	NA	TRBJ2-5	CASSLSALLEKETQYF	TGTGCCAGCAGCCTTAGCGCCCTACTAGAGAAGGAGACCCAGTACTTC
TRBV20-1	NA	NA	TRBJ2-5	CSPEVPEETQYF	TGCAGTCCGGAAGTGCCCGAAGAGACCCAGTACTTC
TRBV2	NA	NA	TRBJ1-5	CASGPRQSNQPQHF	TGTGCCAGCGGTCCGAGACAGAGCAATCAGCCCCAGCATTTT
TRBV2	NA	TRBD1	TRBJ2-7	CASSEKGAGLVEQYF	TGTGCCAGCAGTGAGAAGGGGGCGGGTTTAGTCGAGCAGTACTTC
TRBV6-6	NA	TRBD1	TRBJ2-7	CASSYSTGNEQYF	TGTGCCAGCAGTTACTCGACAGGGAACGAGCAGTACTTC
TRBV7-8	many	NA	TRBJ1-1	CASSLERFTEAFF	TGTGCCAGCAGCTTAGAACGGTTCACTGAAGCTTTCTTT
TRBV2	many	NA	TRBJ2-5	CASSSQDQETQYF	TGTGCCAGCAGTAGCCAGGACCAAGAGACCCAGTACTTC
TRBV10-3	NA	NA	TRBJ1-3	CASSLGRGRGPTGNTIYF	TGTGCCAGCAGCTTGGGGCGAGGCAGGGGACCTACTGGAAACACCATATATTTT
TRBV5-5	few	NA	TRBJ1-4	CASSLAAVNEKLFF	TGTGCCAGCAGCTTGGCCGCGGTTAATGAAAAACTGTTTTTT
TRBV12-5	NA	NA	TRBJ1-1	CASGVNTEAFF	TGTGCTAGTGGTGTGAACACTGAAGCTTTCTTT
TRBV7-8	NA	NA	TRBJ2-2	CASHTTTGELFF	TGTGCCAGCCATACAACCACCGGGGAGCTGTTTTTT
TRBV10-3	NA	NA	TRBJ2-5	CASSESGTTHETQYF	TGTGCCAGCAGTGAGTCCGGGACAACACACGAGACCCAGTACTTC
TRBV29-1	many	NA	TRBJ2-5	CSVDPQGYQETQYF	TGCAGCGTTGATCCACAGGGATACCAAGAGACCCAGTACTTC